Shown below are 32 T cell receptor beta chains from a single sample sequenced in a study of T cells in Graves' hyperthyroidism and ophthalmopathy. Amplification of TCR beta CDR3 regions was performed using RNA transcripts as template. A first-round RT-PCR of the TCR CDR3 used the HTBI primer set. TCRdb re-called the multiplex PCR reads through MiXCR, storing one row per CDR3 protein. Seen here are 300,000 to 400,000 distinct CDR3 sequences, more than 11% observed once, and the top ten hold about 10%. The specimen sequenced was blood. The receptors were sampled from a woman aged 55-69 years with Graves' hyperthyroidism.

This clonotype was detected ten times or more. The V call is TRBV13, the J call TRBJ2-2; D is unclear. Germline V gene data show CDR1 as PRHDT and CDR2 as FYEKMQ (reference sequence). This CDR3 has 14 amino acids. With 9 bases removed from V and 0 bases from J, the gap between germline ends came to 11 bases. The CDR3, as DNA: TGTGCCAGGCGACGGGCATCGAACACCGGGGAGCTGTTTTTT. It yields the protein CARRRASNTGELFF. Full variable domain (remainder filled in from reference TRBV13 and TRBJ2-2): AAGVIQSPRHLIKEKRETATLKCYPIPRHDTVYWYQQGPGQDPQFLISFYEKMQSDKGSIPDRFSAQQFSDYHSELNMSSLELGDSALYFCARRRASNTGELFFGEGSRLTVL.

This clonotype was found a few times. The V gene is TRBV6-1, the J gene TRBJ1-1; 7 bases line up with TRBD1. V lost 5 bases, J lost 9 bases, and 12 bases stayed unmatched. The germline CDR1 and CDR2 sequences are MNHNS and SASEGT. This CDR3 is built from 14 residues. This CDR3 reads CASSSKGGANKAFF. The CDR3 bases are TGTGCCAGCAGTTCCAAAGGGGGCGCGAACAAAGCTTTCTTT.

This clonotype was recorded at least ten times. V usage is TRBV2 and J usage is TRBJ2-1; TRBD2 might be the D (6 bases). The germline gives CDR1 SNHLY, CDR2 FYNNEI. Deletions cut 6 bases from V and 9 bases from J, with 9 bases between. The CDR3 covers 11 residues. This CDR3 reads CASSAGGEQFF. For the CDR3, the DNA is TGTGCCAGCAGCGCCGGGGGTGAGCAGTTCTTC.

This clonotype was seen ten or more times. CDR3 sequence reads: CASSLEGLNTEAFF. CDR3 nucleotide sequence: TGCGCCAGCAGCTTGGAAGGCCTGAACACTGAAGCTTTCTTT. This chain uses TRBV5-1 with TRBJ1-1; no firm D call. CDR1 and CDR2 (germline): SGHRS, YFSETQ. V was trimmed by 0 bases and J by 0 bases, leaving 6 bases between them. The CDR3 extends over 14 amino acids. Full variable domain (rest looked up from reference TRBV5-1 and TRBJ1-1): KAGVTQTPRYLIKTRGQQVTLSCSPISGHRSVSWYQQTPGQGLQFLFEYFSETQRNKGNFPGRFSGRQFSNSRSEMNVSTLELGDSALYLCASSLEGLNTEAFFGQGTRLTVV.

The table lists this clonotype with many counts. This chain links TRBV11-2 with TRBJ2-5; TRBD1 agrees at 11 bases. The CDR3 loop spans 16 amino acids. V shed 5 bases and J 0 bases; nucleotides not matched to a gene: 5. Germline loops: CDR1 SGHAT, CDR2 FQNNGV. CDR3 coding DNA: TGTGCCAGCAGCCACTGGGACAGGGGGGACCAAGAGACCCAGTACTTC. Protein product: CASSHWDRGDQETQYF.

This clonotype has only a few counts. A much larger clonotype is one base distant, so this may be a read error. V and J are TRBV30 and TRBJ1-5; D ambiguous. The CDR3 runs 13 residues. Germline V gene lookup returns CDR1 GTSNPN and CDR2 SVGIG (reference sequence). V was shortened by 5 bases and J by 5 bases, with 13 bases between the two germline ends. CDR3: CAWRLEIDQPQHF. DNA of the CDR3: TGTGCCTGGCGTTTAGAAATTGATCAGCCCCAGCATTTT.

This clonotype has just a few counts. The CDR3 coding sequence is TGCAGTGCTAGATACAGGGCTTCCGGGGAGCTGTTTTTT. It yields the protein CSARYRASGELFF. The V gene is TRBV20-1, the J gene TRBJ2-2, with D maybe TRBD1 (6 bases). Germline CDR1 DFQATT, CDR2 SNEGSKA (reference sequence). Between the trimmed V and J ends, which lost 2 bases and 6 bases, there was a span of 10 bases. CDR3 size: 13 residues.

The V and J genes are TRBV5-1 and TRBJ2-7, with D tentatively TRBD1 (5 bases). Germline CDR1 and CDR2: SGHRS and YFSETQ. Trimming pared 0 bases from V and 5 bases from J, leaving 15 bases between. CDR3 size: 15 residues. The CDR3 is CASSLGSTWGNEQYF. In DNA form, the CDR3 reads TGCGCCAGCAGCTTGGGGTCAACCTGGGGCAACGAGCAGTACTTC.

CDR3 bases: TGTGCCTGGAGGCCTCCGGGACAGGGGGCGCGGGAGCAGTACTTC. Amino acid sequence: CAWRPPGQGAREQYF. The J gene is TRBJ2-7, the V gene TRBV30; 12 bases fit TRBD1. J was trimmed by 7 bases and V by 3 bases; bases with no gene match: 10. CDR1 and CDR2 from the germline V gene are GTSNPN and SVGIG (reference sequence). This CDR3 contains 15 residues.

This chain connects TRBV18 to TRBJ1-4; D is uncertain. Trimming stripped 3 bases from V and 3 bases from J, with 14 bases between. The CDR3 totals 16 residues. The germline gives CDR1 KGHSH, CDR2 LQKENI. The CDR3 bases are TGTGCCAGCTCACCCCTGGGAAGAGGGCCTAATGAAAAACTGTTTTTT. It yields the protein CASSPLGRGPNEKLFF.

CDR3 bases: TGCGCCAGCAGTAATTGGGACAGCCTCCAAGAGACCCAGTACTTC. It encodes CASSNWDSLQETQYF. The genes are TRBV5-1 and TRBJ2-5; TRBD1 matches 7 bases. This CDR3 region has 15 residues. V was clipped by 5 bases and J by 1 base; unmatched bases: 8. Germline V gene sequence: CDR1 SGHRS, CDR2 YFSETQ.

This clonotype was counted many times. CDR3 coding DNA: TGCAGTGCTAGAGGCCGGCGGGCCCCCTACGAGCAGTACTTC. It translates to CSARGRRAPYEQYF. V and J are TRBV20-1 and TRBJ2-7; perhaps TRBD2 as D (5 bases). CDR1 and CDR2 (germline): DFQATT, SNEGSKA (reference sequence). CDR3 length: 14 amino acids. Deletions cut 1 base from V and 2 bases from J, with 12 bases between.

In this sample, this clonotype turned up many times. The V gene is TRBV6-6, the J gene TRBJ2-3; D gene ambiguous. V was trimmed by 2 bases and J by 2 bases, leaving 8 bases between them. The CDR3 totals 14 residues. Germline loops: CDR1 MNHNY, CDR2 SVGAGI (reference sequence). CDR3 loop: CASSYEQSTDTQYF. DNA for the CDR3: TGTGCCAGCAGTTACGAACAGTCCACAGATACGCAGTATTTT.

This clonotype was picked up a small number of times. CDR3 residues: CSAVGSAGTKNIQYF. The CDR3 DNA sequence: TGCAGTGCTGTAGGTTCGGCAGGGACCAAAAACATTCAGTACTTC. This rearrangement joins TRBV20-1 to TRBJ2-4; tentatively, D is TRBD1 (5 bases). This CDR3 contains 15 residues. Trimming removed 5 bases from V and 2 bases from J, with 16 bases in between. CDR1 and CDR2 (germline): DFQATT, SNEGSKA (reference sequence).

This clonotype was picked up many times. The chain links TRBV11-2 to TRBJ2-3; 13 bases align to TRBD2. Germline-derived CDR1 and CDR2 are SGHAT and FQNNGV. With V trimmed by 6 bases and J by 0 bases, 3 bases remained unmatched. CDR3 length equals 16 residues. The DNA for the CDR3 is TGTGCCAGCAGGGGACTAGCGGGAACTAGCACAGATACGCAGTATTTT. It is translated as CASRGLAGTSTDTQYF. The complete variable domain, with remaining parts taken from reference TRBV11-2 and TRBJ2-3, reads EAGVAQSPRYKIIEKRQSVAFWCNPISGHATLYWYQQILGQGPKLLIQFQNNGVVDDSQLPKDRFSAERLKGVDSTLKIQPAKLEDSAVYLCASRGLAGTSTDTQYFGPGTRLTVL.

The rearrangement uses TRBV7-9 and TRBJ1-2; maybe TRBD1 (5 bases). Germline V gives CDR1 SEHNR, CDR2 FQNEAQ (reference sequence). The length of the CDR3 is 12 residues. V dropped 3 bases and J dropped 6 bases, with 8 bases sitting between them. The CDR3 nucleotides are TGTGCCAGCAGCTTGACAGAAGATGGCTACACCTTC. Its translation is CASSLTEDGYTF.

In its sample, this clonotype was seen many times. The rearrangement uses TRBV3-1 and TRBJ2-7, with D unresolved. CDR3 length: 15 residues. Trimming stripped 3 bases from V and 3 bases from J, with 15 bases between. Germline V gene sequence: CDR1 LGHDT, CDR2 YNNKEL (reference sequence). CDR3 loop: CASSHRLTQLYEQYF. CDR3 DNA: TGTGCCAGCAGCCACAGGCTAACACAACTCTACGAGCAGTACTTC.

This sequence joins TRBV9 and TRBJ2-1, with 11 bases lining up with TRBD2. Germline trimming cut 2 bases from V and 3 bases from J; bases unmatched to any gene: 4. CDR3 length: 16 residues. Per germline, CDR1 SGDLS and CDR2 YYNGEE. The CDR3 bases are TGTGCCAGCAGCGTGGGCACTAGCGGGAGCTACAATGAGCAGTTCTTC. Residues: CASSVGTSGSYNEQFF.

This clonotype was counted ten times or more. The chain links TRBV12-3 or TRBV12-4 to TRBJ1-1, with D possibly TRBD1 on 5 matching bases. The CDR3 has 13 residues. V lost 5 bases and J lost 4, with 11 bases in between. CDR3 amino acids: CASSAGLFTEAFF. Here the CDR3 DNA reads TGTGCCAGCAGTGCAGGGTTGTTCACTGAAGCTTTCTTT.

This chain joins TRBV28 and TRBJ2-7, with 12 bases that match TRBD1. From germline, CDR1 is MDHEN and CDR2 SYDVKM. V gave up 10 bases and J gave up 6 bases; unmatched junction bases: 7. The CDR3 is 13 amino acids. The CDR3 reads CATGTGGPGEQYF. For the CDR3, the DNA is TGTGCCACCGGGACAGGGGGCCCGGGCGAGCAGTACTTC.

This clonotype was seen many times. The rearrangement links TRBV20-1 to TRBJ2-1, with no clear D. Germline loops: CDR1 DFQATT, CDR2 SNEGSKA (reference sequence). This CDR3 is 11 amino acids long. Trimming shortened V by 4 bases and J by 6 bases, and 7 bases separated the two germline ends. CDR3 loop: CSAKRANEQFF. DNA of the CDR3: TGCAGTGCTAAAAGGGCCAATGAGCAGTTCTTC.

CDR3: CAWSATTGTDTQYF. CDR3 in DNA: TGTGCCTGGAGTGCCACCACAGGCACAGATACGCAGTATTTT. The chain has TRBV30 and TRBJ2-3, with no clear D. The ends were cut back, 1 base at V and 1 base at J, with 9 bases in the middle. CDR1 is GTSNPN and CDR2 is SVGIG in the germline V gene (reference sequence). CDR3 size: 14 residues.

This clonotype has just a few counts. The gene calls are TRBV9 and TRBJ2-3, with 13 bases matching TRBD2. The length of the CDR3 is 19 residues. Looked up from germline, CDR1 is SGDLS and CDR2 is YYNGEE. V lost 0 bases to trimming and J lost 7 bases; unmatched junction nucleotides: 14. CDR3: CASSVGLTSGTSGINTQYF. CDR3 in DNA: TGTGCCAGCAGCGTAGGTCTCACGTCCGGGACTAGCGGGATTAATACGCAGTATTTT.

V gene TRBV10-3 combines with J gene TRBJ2-3, with 12 nucleotides matching TRBD2. V gave up 5 bases and J gave up 0 bases; unmatched junction bases: 0. The CDR3 covers 15 residues. The germline gives CDR1 ENHRY, CDR2 SYGVKD. The CDR3 here is CAISTSGRSTDTQYF. Written as DNA, the CDR3 is TGTGCCATCAGTACTAGCGGGAGGAGCACAGATACGCAGTATTTT.

This clonotype was seen ten or more times. J is TRBJ2-5 and V is TRBV7-2, with 11 bases matching TRBD2. From germline, CDR1 is SGHTA and CDR2 FQGNSA. V gave up 1 base and J gave up 2 bases; unmatched junction bases: 3. This CDR3 has 16 amino acids. CDR3 nucleotide sequence: TGTGCCAGCAGCTTAGGACTAGCGGGGAGTCAAGAGACCCAGTACTTC. It codes for CASSLGLAGSQETQYF.

Comments on this clonotype: One base away lies a much larger clone, so this may be a sequencing read error. Here the CDR3 DNA reads TGTGCCATCAGCAAGACAGGGCTCGACGAGCAGTACTTC. It translates to CAISKTGLDEQYF. J is TRBJ2-7 and V is TRBV10-3; TRBD1 matches 7 bases. The ends lost 6 bases at V and 5 bases at J; junction bases unmatched: 7. CDR3 length: 13 residues. Germline-derived CDR1 and CDR2 are ENHRY and SYGVKD.

The sample holds many counts of this clonotype. This rearrangement joins TRBV18 to TRBJ1-4, with no clear D. The CDR3 loop spans 12 amino acids. Trimming removed 3 bases from V and 4 bases from J, with 3 bases in between. Germline CDR1 is KGHSH and CDR2 is LQKENI. The CDR3 nucleotides read TGTGCCAGCTCACCTATTAATGAAAAACTGTTTTTT. Its protein is CASSPINEKLFF. Together with reference TRBV18 and TRBJ1-4, the CDR3 gives the full variable domain: NAGVMQNPRHLVRRRGQEARLRCSPMKGHSHVYWYRQLPEEGLKFMVYLQKENIIDESGMPKERFSAEFPKEGPSILRIQQVVRGDSAAYFCASSPINEKLFFGSGTQLSVL.

The sample holds a few counts of this clonotype. The genes are TRBV28 and TRBJ1-4; possibly TRBD1 for D (5 bases). Between the trimmed V and J ends, which lost 6 bases and 0 bases, there was a span of 5 bases. From germline, CDR1 is MDHEN and CDR2 SYDVKM. This CDR3 has 13 residues. The CDR3 region is CASRQATNEKLFF. The CDR3 DNA reads TGTGCCAGCAGACAGGCAACTAATGAAAAACTGTTTTTT. Filled out from reference TRBV28 and TRBJ1-4, the complete variable domain reads DVKVTQSSRYLVKRTGEKVFLECVQDMDHENMFWYRQDPGLGLRLIYFSYDVKMKEKGDIPEGYSVSREKKERFSLILESASTNQTSMYLCASRQATNEKLFFGSGTQLSVL.

The chain carries TRBV4-1 and TRBJ2-7; 7 nucleotides agree with TRBD2. Germline-derived CDR1 and CDR2 are MGHRA and YSYEKL. The CDR3 is 15 residues long. J was trimmed by 4 bases and V by 4 bases; bases with no gene match: 10. For the CDR3, the DNA is TGCGCCAGCAGCCTCTCCTTAGCGGGCCTGTACGAGCAGTACTTC. Translating it yields CASSLSLAGLYEQYF.

This clonotype was picked up many times. CDR3 region: CASSSLVGGFGGYTF. In DNA form, the CDR3 reads TGTGCCAGCAGTAGCTTAGTAGGGGGCTTTGGTGGCTACACCTTC. The rearrangement uses TRBV6-1 and TRBJ1-2; 7 bases align to TRBD1. Germline CDR1 reads MNHNS; CDR2 reads SASEGT. This CDR3 has 15 amino acids. V shed 5 bases, J shed 7 bases, and the junction held 13 bases outside the gene matches.

This clonotype has at least ten counts. The chain joins TRBV7-3 to TRBJ2-3; D tentatively reads TRBD1 or TRBD2 (5 bases each). In germline, CDR1 is SGHTA, CDR2 FQGTGA. The CDR3 is made up of 13 amino acids. The V end lost 6 bases, the J end lost 2 bases, and 9 bases lay between the germline ends. CDR3 DNA: TGTGCCAGCAGACCCGGGGCCACAGATACGCAGTATTTT. It codes for CASRPGATDTQYF.

The chain combines TRBV11-3 with TRBJ2-3, with D possibly matching TRBD2 (5 bases). Germline V gene sequence: CDR1 SGHNT, CDR2 YENEEA. V lost 0 bases and J 13 bases, leaving 14 bases between the germline ends. CDR3 length: 13 residues. The DNA for the CDR3 is TGTGCCAGCAGCTTAGATCAGGAGGCCCAAAAGTATTTT. Translation: CASSLDQEAQKYF.